These 24 T cell receptor beta chains were sequenced from one sample in a study of cytomegalovirus exposure and HLA in healthy donors. The PCR had 60 Vbeta and 13 Jbeta primers. The table came from immunoSEQ multiplex PCR; TCRdb's copy has only in-frame clones and leaves some out. The sample lists 150,000 to 200,000 clones; more than 65% were seen once. The sample consisted of PBMCs. The receptor set was obtained from a woman aged 25 to 39 in good health and CMV-seropositive.

The V gene is TRBV9, the J gene TRBJ1-1; 9 nucleotides agree with TRBD1. The CDR3 sequence is 13 residues long. V trimming: 5 bases; J trimming: 4 bases; junction bases outside the gene matches: 3. Germline V gene sequence: CDR1 SGDLS, CDR2 YYNGEE. CDR3 bases: TGTGCCAGCAGTTCGACAGGGGGCACTGAAGCTTTCTTT. Translating it yields CASSSTGGTEAFF.

The genes are TRBV5-1 and TRBJ1-1, with 9 bases identical to TRBD1. Trimming at V came to 5 bases and at J to 10 bases, leaving 15 bases not matched to a gene. Per germline, CDR1 SGHRS and CDR2 YFSETQ. The CDR3 loop spans 15 amino acids. The CDR3 here is CASSSGTGLNGAAFF. The DNA of the CDR3 is TGCGCCAGCAGTTCCGGGACAGGGTTAAATGGAGCAGCTTTCTTT.

The chain employs TRBV2 and TRBJ2-1, with 8 bases fitting TRBD2. The CDR3 runs to 17 residues. V gave up 2 bases and J gave up 0 bases; unmatched junction bases: 6. Germline V gives CDR1 SNHLY, CDR2 FYNNEI. The CDR3 protein is CASSESLTSASYNEQFF. In DNA form, the CDR3 reads TGTGCCAGCAGTGAATCCCTGACTAGCGCCTCCTACAATGAGCAGTTCTTC.

This chain connects TRBV28 to TRBJ2-7; D gene ambiguous. Trimming pared 6 bases from V and 0 bases from J, leaving 12 bases between. Germline V gene data show CDR1 as MDHEN and CDR2 as SYDVKM. The CDR3 consists of 14 residues. The CDR3 DNA reads TGTGCCAGCAGCTCCTTCACAGTCTCCTACGAGCAGTACTTC. This gives the protein CASSSFTVSYEQYF.

This clone appeared a few times. The chain combines TRBV7-9 with TRBJ1-2; a weak D match, TRBD1 (5 bases). The ends were cut back, 5 bases at V and 8 bases at J, with 24 bases in the middle. This CDR3 region has 16 residues. Germline V CDR1 and CDR2: SEHNR, FQNEAQ (reference sequence). Written as DNA, the CDR3 is TGTGCCAGCAGCGATACAACGGGGGACCAGGTTTTCGGCTACACCTTC. It translates to CASSDTTGDQVFGYTF.

J is TRBJ1-1 and V is TRBV13, with TRBD1 as a possible D gene (6 bases). The CDR3 runs to 16 residues. The germline V gene has CDR1 PRHDT and CDR2 FYEKMQ (reference sequence). Trimming took off 5 bases at V and 3 bases at J, with 19 bases between the two ends. CDR3 amino acids: CASSISYRVTHTEAFF. CDR3 bases: TGTGCCAGCAGCATATCTTACAGGGTAACGCACACTGAAGCTTTCTTT.

This clone showed up just a few times. This chain joins TRBV7-4 and TRBJ1-1; D perhaps matches TRBD1 (5 bases). CDR1 is SGHVT and CDR2 is SQSDAQ in the germline V gene. This CDR3 comprises 14 residues. V was cut by 2 bases and J by 5 bases, with 12 bases left in between. CDR3 residues: CASSLSRGSTEAFF. For the CDR3, the DNA is TGTGCCAGCAGCTTAAGCCGGGGGAGTACTGAAGCTTTCTTT. Based on the CDR3 plus reference TRBV7-4 and TRBJ1-1, the full variable domain is GAGVSQSPRYKVAKRGRDVALRCDSISGHVTLYWYRQTLGQGSEVLTYSQSDAQRDKSGRPSGRFSAERPERSVSTLKIQRTEQGDSAVYLCASSLSRGSTEAFFGQGTRLTVV.

V and J are TRBV7-8 and TRBJ2-7; possible D gene TRBD2, 5 bases. The ends were cut back, 1 base at V and 0 bases at J, with 13 bases in the middle. There are 16 residues in the CDR3. Germline lookup yields CDR1 SGHVS and CDR2 FQNEAQ. In nucleotides, the CDR3 is TGTGCCAGCAGCTTAGAACTTAGCGCAAACTCCTACGAGCAGTACTTC. This gives the protein CASSLELSANSYEQYF.

The J gene is TRBJ2-1, the V gene TRBV29-1, with 7 positions matching TRBD2. There are 12 residues in the CDR3. Germline-derived CDR1 and CDR2 are SQVTM and ANQGSEA. V lost 4 bases and J lost 7; bases outside the gene matches: 4. CDR3 in amino acids: CSVGGRGNEQFF. The CDR3 bases are TGCAGCGTTGGCGGGAGAGGGAATGAGCAGTTCTTC.

The V gene is TRBV9, the J gene TRBJ2-3; 9 positions agree with TRBD1. Germline V gene lookup returns CDR1 SGDLS and CDR2 YYNGEE. The CDR3 sequence is 16 residues long. J lost 4 bases, V lost 3 bases, and 9 bases had no gene match. CDR3 sequence (DNA): TGTGCCAGCAGCGCCCGGACAGGGGTTGACGCAGATACGCAGTATTTT. It is translated as CASSARTGVDADTQYF.

This clone was seen a single time. DNA of the CDR3: TGTGCCACCACCCAGGGTTGGAACACCGGGGAGCTGTTTTTT. It encodes CATTQGWNTGELFF. The J gene is TRBJ2-2, the V gene TRBV15; tentative D call: TRBD1 (5 bases). This CDR3 spans 14 amino acids. Germline-derived CDR1 and CDR2 are LNHNV and YYDKDF (reference sequence). V was shortened by 7 bases and J by 1 base, with 10 bases between the two germline ends. Complete variable domain (other parts from reference TRBV15 and TRBJ2-2): DAMVIQNPRYQVTQFGKPVTLSCSQTLNHNVMYWYQQKSSQAPKLLFHYYDKDFNNEADTPDNFQSRRPNTSFCFLDIRSPGLGDTAMYLCATTQGWNTGELFFGEGSRLTVL.

In its sample, this clone was seen once. The sample carries other DNA sequences with the same CDR3. This sequence joins TRBV2 and TRBJ1-1; the D gene is possibly TRBD1 (5 bases). Germline-derived CDR1 and CDR2 are SNHLY and FYNNEI. V lost 2 bases and J lost 2, with 6 bases in between. The CDR3 extends over 13 amino acids. The CDR3 reads CASSERGNTEAFF. The DNA of the CDR3 is TGTGCCAGCAGTGAAAGGGGAAACACTGAAGCTTTCTTT.

This clone came up once. The chain carries TRBV2 and TRBJ2-2; the D gene is possibly TRBD1 (5 bases). This CDR3 is built from 13 residues. V was pared by 8 bases and J by 4 bases, with 11 bases between. CDR1 SNHLY and CDR2 FYNNEI come from the germline V gene. CDR3: CASGADITGELFF. CDR3 DNA sequence: TGTGCCAGCGGGGCGGACATCACCGGGGAGCTGTTTTTT.

In its sample, this clone was seen once. The V call is TRBV5-4, the J call TRBJ2-7; TRBD2 aligns across 9 bases. V lost 4 bases and J lost 2; bases outside the gene matches: 10. The germline CDR1 and CDR2 sequences are SGHNT and YYREEE (reference sequence). The CDR3 is made up of 16 amino acids. CDR3 DNA sequence: TGTGCCAGCAGCCATCGTGAGAGCGGGAGGCCCTACGAGCAGTACTTC. Translated, it gives CASSHRESGRPYEQYF.

The chain is built from TRBV4-1 and TRBJ2-7; 7 nucleotides match TRBD1. With 0 bases clipped from V and 6 bases from J, the junction kept 14 bases outside the gene matches. Germline CDR1 MGHRA, CDR2 YSYEKL. CDR3 length equals 17 residues. The DNA of the CDR3 is TGCGCCAGCAGCCAAGATCGGTGGACAGGCAAGGGGAGCGAGCAGTACTTC. As protein: CASSQDRWTGKGSEQYF.

CDR3 in DNA: TGTGCCAGCACGGGATCGAACTATGGCTACACCTTC. Protein product: CASTGSNYGYTF. The rearrangement joins TRBV2 to TRBJ1-2; D ambiguous. V gave up 7 bases and J gave up 2 bases, with 8 bases separating them. The CDR3 consists of 12 residues. CDR1 and CDR2 from the germline V gene are SNHLY and FYNNEI.

A remark on this clone: This same CDR3 is encoded by further DNA sequences in the sample. V usage is TRBV15 and J usage is TRBJ2-3, with 10 bases lining up with TRBD2. The CDR3 runs to 18 residues. V was clipped by 0 bases and J by 2 bases; unmatched bases: 8. CDR1 and CDR2 (germline): LNHNV, YYDKDF (reference sequence). The CDR3 DNA reads as TGTGCCACCAGCAGAGATTTACTAGCGGGGACCCACACAGATACGCAGTATTTT. Protein product: CATSRDLLAGTHTDTQYF.

The chain carries TRBV5-1 and TRBJ1-1; TRBD1 agrees at 9 bases. The CDR3 contains 14 residues. Per germline, CDR1 SGHRS and CDR2 YFSETQ. Germline trimming cut 4 bases from V and 5 bases from J; bases unmatched to any gene: 6. CDR3 protein: CASSRGQGGTEAFF. The CDR3 nucleotides read TGCGCCAGCAGCCGGGGACAGGGAGGAACTGAAGCTTTCTTT. Based on the CDR3 plus reference TRBV5-1 and TRBJ1-1, the full variable domain is KAGVTQTPRYLIKTRGQQVTLSCSPISGHRSVSWYQQTPGQGLQFLFEYFSETQRNKGNFPGRFSGRQFSNSRSEMNVSTLELGDSALYLCASSRGQGGTEAFFGQGTRLTVV.

With regard to this clone: The same CDR3 arises from other DNA sequences in this sample as well. The chain uses TRBV6-5 and TRBJ1-1; 7 positions match TRBD1. Trimming cost V 0 bases and J 4 bases; bases outside gene matches: 5. The germline gives CDR1 MNHEY, CDR2 SVGAGI. This CDR3 has 15 amino acids. Here the CDR3 DNA reads TGTGCCAGCAGTTACTCGATATCAGGGGGCACTGAAGCTTTCTTT. It translates to CASSYSISGGTEAFF.

The rearrangement links TRBV9 to TRBJ2-5; the D gene is possibly TRBD2 (5 bases). Matching the DNA end better, TRBJ2-7 makes the J call doubtful. Germline V gives CDR1 SGDLS, CDR2 YYNGEE. The CDR3 sequence is 15 residues long. The CDR3 DNA reads TGTGCCAGCAGCGTGGGAGTGGCAGTCTCCTACGAGCAGTACTTC. Its protein is CASSVGVAVSYEQYF.

This clone is a singleton in its sample. Mismatch with germline at one junction end may stem from a read error. The V gene is TRBV7-9, the J gene TRBJ2-5, with D uncertain. This CDR3 is 13 amino acids long. Per germline, CDR1 SEHNR and CDR2 FQNEAQ (reference sequence). The CDR3 loop reads CSSSLPIQETQYF. The CDR3 DNA follows: TGTTCCAGCAGCTTACCAATTCAAGAGACCCAGTACTTC.

The chain carries TRBV2 and TRBJ2-3; 13 bases agree with TRBD2. CDR3 length: 17 residues. Germline values: CDR1 SNHLY, CDR2 FYNNEI. Trimming removed 6 bases from V and 2 bases from J; junction bases left unmatched: 8. DNA for the CDR3: TGTGCCAGCAGGCGTCCGGGACTAGCGGGGTACACAGATACGCAGTATTTT. As protein: CASRRPGLAGYTDTQYF. The full variable domain, its missing parts supplied by reference TRBV2 and TRBJ2-3, is EPEVTQTPSHQVTQMGQEVILRCVPISNHLYFYWYRQILGQKVEFLVSFYNNEISEKSEIFDDQFSVERPDGSNFTLKIRSTKLEDSAMYFCASRRPGLAGYTDTQYFGPGTRLTVL.

The chain combines TRBV2 with TRBJ2-1, with D tentatively TRBD1 (6 bases). The CDR3 consists of 14 residues. V lost 11 bases and J lost 4, with 18 bases in between. Germline loops: CDR1 SNHLY, CDR2 FYNNEI. The CDR3 region is CASSGALRYNEQFF. The CDR3 DNA sequence: TGTGCCTCCTCAGGGGCCCTACGTTACAATGAGCAGTTCTTC.

This sequence joins TRBV2 and TRBJ2-7, with TRBD1 as a possible D gene (7 bases). CDR3 length: 12 residues. Deletions cut 8 bases from V and 5 bases from J, with 13 bases between. From germline, CDR1 is SNHLY and CDR2 FYNNEI. DNA of the CDR3: TGTGCCAGCGACAGGGAGGCTGACGAGCAGTACTTC. Amino acids: CASDREADEQYF.